This T cell receptor beta chain was recorded in a study of OX40 agonist ivuxolimab in advanced cancers. Only in-frame clones appear in the TCRdb table, and some are missing; sequencing was by immunoSEQ multiplex PCR. The data contain about 74,000 clones, about 82% of them singletons. V lost 6 bases and J 4 bases, leaving 12 bases between the germline ends. Germline V lookup: CDR1 MRHNA, CDR2 SNTAGT. The CDR3 contains 13 residues. This material consisted of CD4+ or CD8+ T cells sorted from blood, taken in a trial of the OX40 agonist ivuxolimab. The receptor's source is an adult with an advanced solid tumor such as melanoma, head and neck, liver or kidney cancer. This chain connects TRBV6-4 to TRBJ1-1; D may be TRBD1 (6 bases). CDR3 coding DNA: TGTGCCAGCAGCGGACAGAGGGGCACTGAAGCTTTCTTT. This codes for CASSGQRGTEAFF.